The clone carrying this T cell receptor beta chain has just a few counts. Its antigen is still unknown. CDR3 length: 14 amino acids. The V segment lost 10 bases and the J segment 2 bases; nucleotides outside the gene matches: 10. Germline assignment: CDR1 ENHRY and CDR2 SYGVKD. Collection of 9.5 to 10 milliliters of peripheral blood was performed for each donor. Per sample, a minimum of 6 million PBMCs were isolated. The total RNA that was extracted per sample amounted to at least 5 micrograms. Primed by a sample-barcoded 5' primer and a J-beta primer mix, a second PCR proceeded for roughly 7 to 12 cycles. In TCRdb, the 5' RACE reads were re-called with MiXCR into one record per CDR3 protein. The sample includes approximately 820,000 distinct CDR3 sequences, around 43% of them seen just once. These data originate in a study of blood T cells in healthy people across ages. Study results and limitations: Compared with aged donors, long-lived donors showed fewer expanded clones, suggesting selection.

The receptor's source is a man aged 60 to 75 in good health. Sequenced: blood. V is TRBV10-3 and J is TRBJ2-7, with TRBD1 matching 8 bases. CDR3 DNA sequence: TGTGCCAGCCGCGGACAGGGAAAAACCTACGAGCAGTACTTC. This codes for CASRGQGKTYEQYF.